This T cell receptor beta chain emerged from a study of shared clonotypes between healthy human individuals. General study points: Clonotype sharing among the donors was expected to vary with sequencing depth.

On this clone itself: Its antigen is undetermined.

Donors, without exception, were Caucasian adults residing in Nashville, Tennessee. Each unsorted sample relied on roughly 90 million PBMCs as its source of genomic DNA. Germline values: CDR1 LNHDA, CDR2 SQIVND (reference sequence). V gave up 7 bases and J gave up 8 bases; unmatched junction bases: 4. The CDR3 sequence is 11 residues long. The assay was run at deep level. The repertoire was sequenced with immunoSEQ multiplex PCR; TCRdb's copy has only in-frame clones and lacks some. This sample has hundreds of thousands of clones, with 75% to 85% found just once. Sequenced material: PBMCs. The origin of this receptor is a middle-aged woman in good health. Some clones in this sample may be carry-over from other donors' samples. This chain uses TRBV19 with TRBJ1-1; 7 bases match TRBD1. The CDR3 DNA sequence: TGTGCCAGTATTCAGGACAGGGAAGCTTTCTTT. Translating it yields CASIQDREAFF. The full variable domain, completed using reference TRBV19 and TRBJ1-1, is DGGITQSPKYLFRKEGQNVTLSCEQNLNHDAMYWYRQDPGQGLRLIYYSQIVNDFQKGDIAEGYSVSREKKESFPLTVTSAQKNPTAFYLCASIQDREAFFGQGTRLTVV.